This TCR beta chain is from a study of cytomegalovirus exposure and HLA in healthy donors. The PCR used 60 Vbeta and 13 Jbeta primers. Assay used: immunoSEQ multiplex PCR; TCRdb lists only in-frame clones, some missing. The repertoire table contains about 170,000 clones. General study results and limits: A later analysis linked a missense DCLRE1C variant to TCR beta V- and J-gene trimming.

J was trimmed by 6 bases and V by 5 bases; bases with no gene match: 5. The CDR3 runs 16 residues. Germline lookup yields CDR1 PRHDT and CDR2 FYEKMQ (reference sequence). Details on this clone: What it recognizes is unknown.

Sequenced input: PBMCs. This receptor was obtained from a woman between 18 and 29 years old in good health and CMV-seropositive. The J gene is TRBJ2-3, the V gene TRBV13; 16 bases agree with TRBD2. The CDR3 spells CASSRAGLAGGDTQYF. The CDR3 DNA follows: TGTGCCAGCAGCCGAGCGGGACTAGCGGGGGGGGATACGCAGTATTTT.